The T cell receptor beta chain described here comes from a study of control samples from healthy donors and cancer patients. Assay: immunoSEQ multiplex PCR; the TCRdb copy retains only in-frame clones and omits some. Found here are roughly 130,000 clones, around nine tenths of them singletons; the top ten hold about 2.6%. The CDR3 spans 15 residues. Germline V gene lookup returns CDR1 SGDLS and CDR2 YYNGEE. V was cut by 4 bases and J by 5 bases, with 18 bases left in between. The chain has TRBV9 and TRBJ1-1, with D hard to call. The receptor was derived from a man between 18 and 29 years old in good health. The sequenced material came from blood. CDR3 bases: TGTGCCAGCAGCCCCGGTATAGGGCAGTCAACTGAAGCTTTCTTT. Its translation: CASSPGIGQSTEAFF.